The TCR beta chain under discussion was sequenced for a study of CD8+ T cells in alopecia areata. Study-level background: Treated patients were given oral tofacitinib, which was dosed at 5 to 10 mg twice daily. Affected scalp percentage gauged treated patients' severity.

Germline lookup yields CDR1 MNHEY and CDR2 SMNVEV (reference sequence). With V trimmed by 2 bases and J by 2 bases, 9 bases remained unmatched. The CDR3 is 17 amino acids. RNA extraction and reverse transcription yielded cDNA as sequencing template. The repertoire was sequenced with immunoSEQ multiplex PCR; TCRdb's copy has only in-frame clones and lacks some. The sample lists about 190,000 clones; 64% were seen once. As for treatment: oral pan-JAK inhibitor, 5-10 mg twice daily. Alopecia areata patients provided lesional scalp punch biopsies and peripheral blood, both collected for the study. About this clone itself: Antigen unknown.

General study findings and limits: Many expanded lesional clones persisted in scalp and blood during tofacitinib treatment.

The rearrangement uses TRBV27 and TRBJ2-3, with 8 bases fitting TRBD2. This specimen consisted of CD4+ T cells sorted from blood, obtained at week 4, from a patient treated with tofacitinib. The sequence came from a human donor with alopecia areata. This CDR3 reads CASSLDGDGGATDTQYF. CDR3 DNA sequence: TGTGCCAGCAGTTTAGATGGCGACGGGGGGGCCACAGATACGCAGTATTTT.